This T cell receptor (beta chain) was captured by sequencing in a study of blood T cell repertoires in COVID-19. Study-level background: In each case, the material was cDNA or gDNA derived from T cells, B-cell-depleted T cells, or PBMCs.

Germline CDR1 reads SGHNT; CDR2 reads YYREEE (reference sequence). V lost 2 bases to trimming and J lost 4 bases, with 9 bases between them. The CDR3 loop spans 14 amino acids. Using immunoSEQ multiplex PCR, the repertoire was profiled, and TCRdb retains in-frame clones only, with some absent. The profile covers about 360,000 clones, with about 90% appearing a single time and 1% to 1.5% taken by the ten largest. This clonotype originated in a young man who had recovered from COVID-19. Sequencing input: PBMCs or T cells enriched from blood (not recorded which). The chain recombines TRBV5-4 with TRBJ1-4, with D perhaps TRBD1 (5 bases). CDR3 loop: CASSLRGLNEKLFF. The CDR3 coding sequence is TGTGCCAGCAGCTTAAGGGGCCTTAATGAAAAACTGTTTTTT.